The rows below give T cell receptor beta chains drawn from one sample of a study of blood T cell repertoires in COVID-19. The method was immunoSEQ multiplex PCR; TCRdb's version includes in-frame clones alone and lacks a portion of them. The profile shows about 70,000 clones, 80% of them singletons. The specimen sequenced was peripheral blood. These receptors all stem from a man in his 70s who had recovered from COVID-19. Each CDR3 is given with its conserved first and last residue. D genes are given only for firm matches. Clone size, where shown, is once, few, many, or a class for clones that have expanded.

d_call	v_call	clone_size	j_call	cdr3_nt	cdr3_aa
TRBD1	TRBV6-4	.	TRBJ2-1	TGTGCCAGCAGCGGGACAGGGGGTTTCGAGCAGTTCTTC	CASSGTGGFEQFF
TRBD1	TRBV9	.	TRBJ2-5	TGTGCCAGCAGCGTAGCTACCGGAGGGACAGGCCAAGAGACCCAGTACTTC	CASSVATGGTGQETQYF
.	TRBV6-2/TRBV6-3	.	TRBJ1-2	TGTGCCAGCAGTTATCCGGGGAGCGGCTATGGCTACACCTTC	CASSYPGSGYGYTF
TRBD1	TRBV7-2	.	TRBJ2-5	TGTGCCAGCACCTCGGGGACAGGGGTAGAGACCCAGTACTTC	CASTSGTGVETQYF
TRBD1	TRBV5-4	once	TRBJ2-2	TGTGCCAGCGTAAACCAGGGGGCAGGGAACACCGGGGAGCTGTTTTTT	CASVNQGAGNTGELFF
.	TRBV7-2	.	TRBJ2-7	TGTGCCAGCTCGTACGGGGGTTCGTACGAGCAGTACTTC	CASSYGGSYEQYF
.	TRBV27	.	TRBJ2-5	TGTGCCAGCAGACCCACCCCCACACAACAAGAGACCCAGTACTTC	CASRPTPTQQETQYF
TRBD2	TRBV9	.	TRBJ2-4	TGTGCCAGCAGCGTAGGCGGTAGCGGGAGTTTAAACATTCAGTACTTC	CASSVGGSGSLNIQYF
TRBD1	TRBV6-2/TRBV6-3	few	TRBJ2-2	TGTGCCAGCAGACCTACCGGGACAGTAGTAACCGGGGAGCTGTTTTTT	CASRPTGTVVTGELFF
.	TRBV27	.	TRBJ2-7	TGTGCCAGCAGTTCTGTCGGGACCTACGAGCAGTACTTC	CASSSVGTYEQYF
TRBD1	TRBV27	.	TRBJ1-6	TGTGCCAGCAGTTTTTCAGGACAGGGTGGCACACCCCTCCACTTT	CASSFSGQGGTPLHF
.	TRBV30	few	TRBJ2-7	TGTGCCTGGATGGGCTCCGAGCAGTACTTC	CAWMGSEQYF
.	TRBV6-5	.	TRBJ2-3	TGTGCCAGCAGTACCTTCATTGGGGGGACAGATACGCAGTATTTT	CASSTFIGGTDTQYF
.	TRBV7-3	.	TRBJ1-3	TGTGCCAGCAGCCCTTTCACAGGGACTGGAAACACCATATATTTT	CASSPFTGTGNTIYF
.	TRBV19	.	TRBJ1-5	TGTGCCAGTACCGACGGGGGGGTGCGACAGCCCCAGCATTTT	CASTDGGVRQPQHF
.	TRBV5-6	.	TRBJ2-3	TGTGCCAGCAGCTTGGCTGTTGATACGCAGTATTTT	CASSLAVDTQYF
.	TRBV6-6	.	TRBJ1-3	TGTGCCAGCAGTTACTCCGCGGAACCCGGAGGGACCATATATTTT	CASSYSAEPGGTIYF
.	TRBV11-2	.	TRBJ1-3	TGTGCCAGCAGCTTTCAGTCTGGAAACACCATATATTTT	CASSFQSGNTIYF
.	TRBV4-3	.	TRBJ1-5	TGCGCCAGCAGCCAACCTTCAGGGCCTTCTAGCAATCAGCCCCAGCATTTT	CASSQPSGPSSNQPQHF
TRBD2	TRBV20-1	.	TRBJ2-3	TGCAGTGCGCCCGGGGGGGTAACGCAGTATTTT	CSAPGGVTQYF
TRBD1	TRBV5-1	.	TRBJ1-1	TGCGCCAGCAGCTGGGGGGACAGGCCTTACACTGAAGCTTTCTTT	CASSWGDRPYTEAFF
.	TRBV18	.	TRBJ1-3	TGTGCCAGCTCACCAGCCCCAGGCTCTGGAAACACCATATATTTT	CASSPAPGSGNTIYF
.	TRBV5-8	.	TRBJ2-1	TGTGCCAGCAGCTTAACACCCTCTTCCTACAATGAGCAGTTCTTC	CASSLTPSSYNEQFF
TRBD1	TRBV5-1	once	TRBJ1-1	TGCGCCAGCAGCAAAGATGGGACAGGGCGGTCATTGAACACTGAAGCTTTCTTT	CASSKDGTGRSLNTEAFF
.	TRBV19	.	TRBJ1-2	TGTGCCAGTAGTAGGGACACTAACTATGGCTACACCTTC	CASSRDTNYGYTF
.	TRBV30	.	TRBJ2-5	TGTGCCTGGAGTGTAGGACAGACAGAGACCCAGTACTTC	CAWSVGQTETQYF
.	TRBV7-2	.	TRBJ1-2	TGTGCCAGCAGCGCACAGGGAGTATATGGAGGCTACACCTTC	CASSAQGVYGGYTF
.	TRBV5-4	few	TRBJ1-2	TGTGCCAGCAGCTTGGCAGGGGTTGGTGGCTACACCTTC	CASSLAGVGGYTF
TRBD2	TRBV10-2	.	TRBJ2-1	TGCGCCAGCAGTGAGTATCGGGGAGGGCCGGGTGAGCAGTTCTTC	CASSEYRGGPGEQFF
.	TRBV19	.	TRBJ1-3	TGTGCCAGTAGGCTAGGGGGCTCTGGAAACACCATATATTTT	CASRLGGSGNTIYF
TRBD1	TRBV30	.	TRBJ2-2	TGTGCCTGGAGTACTGCCGGGACAGCTAGCGGGGAGCTGTTTTTT	CAWSTAGTASGELFF
.	TRBV6-5	.	TRBJ2-2	TGTGCCAGCACCCAGAACACCGGGGAGCTGTTTTTT	CASTQNTGELFF
TRBD2	TRBV19	once	TRBJ2-1	TGTGCCAGTAGTTCCTGGGGCGGGGGGGGCTATGAGCAGTTCTTC	CASSSWGGGGYEQFF
.	TRBV6-5	.	TRBJ2-2	TGTGCCAGCGATTCGGTAACCCTGAGGACCGGGGAGCTGTTTTTT	CASDSVTLRTGELFF
.	TRBV5-1	.	TRBJ2-5	TGCGCCAGCAGGGGACTGGGTTCGGGAGAGACCCAGTACTTC	CASRGLGSGETQYF
.	TRBV6-2/TRBV6-3	.	TRBJ1-5	TGTGCCAGCAGTATGAGGAGCTATAGCAATCAGCCCCAGCATTTT	CASSMRSYSNQPQHF
.	TRBV6-2/TRBV6-3	.	TRBJ2-2	TGTGCCAGCAGTTCCTCCGGGACTGCGAACACCGGGGAGCTGTTTTTT	CASSSSGTANTGELFF
.	TRBV19	.	TRBJ2-7	TGTGCCAGTAGCAATATAGCGGATAGCTCCTACGAGCAGTACTTC	CASSNIADSSYEQYF
.	TRBV7-2	.	TRBJ2-5	TGTGCCAGCAGTCCAAGTGGCGGTGTGGAGACCCAGTACTTC	CASSPSGGVETQYF
TRBD1	TRBV7-3	.	TRBJ2-1	TGTGCCAGCAGTAGACAGGGTTCCTACAATGAGCAGTTCTTC	CASSRQGSYNEQFF
TRBD1	TRBV3-1/TRBV3-2	.	TRBJ1-1	TGTGCCAGCAGCCAGACAGGGGCGACGACTGAAGCTTTCTTT	CASSQTGATTEAFF
.	TRBV18	.	TRBJ2-4	TGTGCCAGCTCCCCGGCCAAAAACATTCAGTACTTC	CASSPAKNIQYF
.	TRBV19	.	TRBJ2-7	TGTGCCAGTAGTATGTTTGGGGCCGAGCAGTACTTC	CASSMFGAEQYF
TRBD2	TRBV6-2/TRBV6-3	many	TRBJ2-3	TGTGCCAGCAGTTACGCATCGGCGGGGTGGCGGGGGATCGCAGATACGCAGTATTTT	CASSYASAGWRGIADTQYF
TRBD1	TRBV18	.	TRBJ2-7	TGTGCCAGCTCACGGACCTCGGGGACAGGGCTGGACGAGCAGTACTTC	CASSRTSGTGLDEQYF